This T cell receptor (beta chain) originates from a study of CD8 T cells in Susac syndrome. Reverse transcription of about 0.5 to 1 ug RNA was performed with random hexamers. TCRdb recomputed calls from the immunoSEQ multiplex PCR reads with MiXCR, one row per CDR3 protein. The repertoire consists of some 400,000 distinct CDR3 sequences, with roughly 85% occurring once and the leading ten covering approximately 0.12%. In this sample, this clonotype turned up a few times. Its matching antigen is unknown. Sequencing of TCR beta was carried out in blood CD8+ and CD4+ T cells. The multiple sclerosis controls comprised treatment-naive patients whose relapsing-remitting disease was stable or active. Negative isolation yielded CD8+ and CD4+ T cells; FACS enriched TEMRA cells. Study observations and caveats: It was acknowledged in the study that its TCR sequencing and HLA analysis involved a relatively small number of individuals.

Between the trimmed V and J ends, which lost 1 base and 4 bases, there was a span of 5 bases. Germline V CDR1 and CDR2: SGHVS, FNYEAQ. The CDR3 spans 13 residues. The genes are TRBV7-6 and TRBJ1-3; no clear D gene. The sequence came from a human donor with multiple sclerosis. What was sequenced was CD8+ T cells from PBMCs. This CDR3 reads CASSLGRGNTIYF. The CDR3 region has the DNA TGTGCCAGCAGCTTAGGGCGAGGAAACACCATATATTTT.